This entry lists 10 T cell receptor beta chains sequenced from one sample in a study of blood T cell repertoires in COVID-19. The data were produced by immunoSEQ multiplex PCR, yet TCRdb's version contains in-frame clones alone and is incomplete. The profile shows 200,000 to 300,000 clones, 86% of them singletons. The sample consisted of peripheral blood. The receptors here all came from a man younger than 40 with active or convalescent COVID-19.

This chain connects TRBV6-2 or TRBV6-3 to TRBJ1-1; no firm D call. The germline V gene encodes CDR1 MNHEY and CDR2 SVGEGT. Trimming stripped 6 bases from V and 1 base from J, with 18 bases between. CDR3 length: 16 amino acids. CDR3 nucleotide sequence: TGTGCCAGCAGCTCCGCGAGGGAGGGAAGGAACACTGAAGCTTTCTTT. Translating it yields CASSSAREGRNTEAFF.

This CDR3 is CASSLEGRGPYEQYF. The CDR3 bases are TGTGCCAGCAGCTTAGAAGGCAGGGGGCCCTACGAGCAGTACTTC. This sequence joins TRBV7-2 and TRBJ2-7; 8 nucleotides match TRBD1. The germline CDR1 and CDR2 sequences are SGHTA and FQGNSA. Unmatched junction bases numbered 4, after V lost 1 base and J lost 2 bases. The length of the CDR3 is 15 residues.

This clone was seen only once. V gene TRBV5-1 combines with J gene TRBJ1-2, with 7 bases fitting TRBD1. V lost 4 bases and J lost 2; bases outside the gene matches: 5. Germline V gives CDR1 SGHRS, CDR2 YFSETQ. This CDR3 region has 14 residues. This CDR3 is CASSPGTVNYGYTF. The CDR3 DNA follows: TGCGCCAGCAGCCCCGGGACAGTAAACTATGGCTACACCTTC.

The genes are TRBV4-3 and TRBJ2-7, with 7 bases matching TRBD2. CDR1 is LGHNA and CDR2 is YSLEER in the germline V gene. Losses at the gene ends were 6 bases for V and 4 bases for J; bases not matched to a gene: 18. This CDR3 is built from 17 residues. Written as DNA, the CDR3 is TGCGCCAGCAGGAAGCGGGACGGCCGAAGAGAGCAATACGAGCAGTACTTC. This translates into CASRKRDGRREQYEQYF.

CDR3 sequence reads: CASSYQIGQTREKLFF. Here the CDR3 DNA reads TGCGCCAGCAGCTACCAAATCGGACAGACCCGTGAAAAACTGTTTTTT. The genes are TRBV5-1 and TRBJ1-4; tentative D call: TRBD1 (6 bases). Trimming removed 3 bases at V and 7 bases at J, with 19 bases between. From germline, CDR1 is SGHRS and CDR2 YFSETQ. The CDR3 contains 16 residues.

This clone occurred once. The rearrangement joins TRBV19 to TRBJ1-1; the match to TRBD1 covers 7 bases. V trimming: 4 bases; J trimming: 2 bases; junction bases outside the gene matches: 7. From germline, CDR1 is LNHDA and CDR2 SQIVND (reference sequence). This CDR3 is built from 15 residues. In DNA form, the CDR3 reads TGTGCCAGTAGTAAATGGACAGGCGGAAACACTGAAGCTTTCTTT. The encoded protein is CASSKWTGGNTEAFF.

The V call is TRBV4-1, the J call TRBJ1-2, with a tentative D call TRBD1 (6 bases). V was clipped by 2 bases and J by 0 bases, with 10 bases between them. Germline CDR1 MGHRA, CDR2 YSYEKL. The CDR3 covers 15 residues. The CDR3 DNA sequence: TGCGCCAGCAGCCAACCAGGGGCGGCTAACTATGGCTACACCTTC. Translated: CASSQPGAANYGYTF.

The rearrangement links TRBV7-8 to TRBJ2-7; 8 nucleotides agree with TRBD1. The V and J ends lost 5 bases and 6 bases, in that order; junction bases with no gene match: 6. This CDR3 contains 13 residues. CDR1 is SGHVS and CDR2 is FQNEAQ in the germline V gene. The CDR3 protein is CASSGDRGREQYF. Here the CDR3 DNA reads TGTGCCAGCAGCGGAGACAGGGGACGCGAGCAGTACTTC.

The V and J genes are TRBV6-5 and TRBJ2-1; 8 bases agree with TRBD1. Germline V CDR1 and CDR2: MNHEY, SVGAGI. The CDR3 sequence is 13 residues long. The trim removed 9 bases at V and 1 base at J, leaving 2 bases unmatched. The DNA for the CDR3 is TGTGCCAGTCAGGGGGCATCCTACAATGAGCAGTTCTTC. This gives the protein CASQGASYNEQFF.

The chain has TRBV7-9 and TRBJ1-4, with 7 bases identical to TRBD1. With V trimmed by 4 bases and J by 8 bases, 10 bases remained unmatched. Germline V gene data show CDR1 as SEHNR and CDR2 as FQNEAQ (reference sequence). The CDR3 extends over 15 amino acids. In DNA form, the CDR3 reads TGTGCCAGCAGCTCCTTTGGGACAGCCGCAGAAAAACTGTTTTTT. It specifies CASSSFGTAAEKLFF.